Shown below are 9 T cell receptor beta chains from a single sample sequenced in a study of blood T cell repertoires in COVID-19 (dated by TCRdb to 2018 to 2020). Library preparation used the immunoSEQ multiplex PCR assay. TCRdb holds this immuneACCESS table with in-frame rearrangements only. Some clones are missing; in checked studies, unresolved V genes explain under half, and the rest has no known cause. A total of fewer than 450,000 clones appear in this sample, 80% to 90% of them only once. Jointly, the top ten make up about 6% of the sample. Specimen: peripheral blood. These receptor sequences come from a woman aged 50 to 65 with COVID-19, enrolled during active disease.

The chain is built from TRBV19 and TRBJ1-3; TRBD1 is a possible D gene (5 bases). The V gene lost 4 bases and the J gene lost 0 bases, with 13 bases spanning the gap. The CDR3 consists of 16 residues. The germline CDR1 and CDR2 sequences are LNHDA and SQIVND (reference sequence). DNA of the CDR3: TGTGCCAGTAGTACCCGGGGGAGATCCTCTGGAAACACCATATATTTT. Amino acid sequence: CASSTRGRSSGNTIYF.

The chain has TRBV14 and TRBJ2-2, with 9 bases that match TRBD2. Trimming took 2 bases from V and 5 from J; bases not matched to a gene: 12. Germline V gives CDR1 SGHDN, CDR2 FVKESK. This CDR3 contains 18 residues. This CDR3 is CASSQLPPGSGRTGELFF. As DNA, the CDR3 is TGTGCCAGCAGCCAATTACCCCCCGGAAGCGGGAGGACCGGGGAGCTGTTTTTT.

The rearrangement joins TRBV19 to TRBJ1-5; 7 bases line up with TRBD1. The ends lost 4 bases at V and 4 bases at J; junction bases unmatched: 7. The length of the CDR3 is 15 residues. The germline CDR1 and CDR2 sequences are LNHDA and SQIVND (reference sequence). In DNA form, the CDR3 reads TGTGCCAGTAGTAGTCTCCTCAGGGGGAATCAGCCCCAGCATTTT. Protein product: CASSSLLRGNQPQHF.

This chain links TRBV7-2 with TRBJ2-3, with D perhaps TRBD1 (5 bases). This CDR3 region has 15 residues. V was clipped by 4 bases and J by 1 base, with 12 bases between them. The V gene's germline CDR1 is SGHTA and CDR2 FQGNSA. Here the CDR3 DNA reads TGTGCCAGCAGCTATCAACTCAGGGGCACAGATACGCAGTATTTT. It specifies CASSYQLRGTDTQYF.

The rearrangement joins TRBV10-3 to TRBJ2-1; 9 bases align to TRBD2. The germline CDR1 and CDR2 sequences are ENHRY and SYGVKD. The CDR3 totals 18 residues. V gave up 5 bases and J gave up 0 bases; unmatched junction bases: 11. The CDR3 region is CAISSLLPSGDSYNEQFF. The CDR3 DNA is TGTGCCATCAGTAGCCTTTTACCTAGCGGGGACTCCTACAATGAGCAGTTCTTC.

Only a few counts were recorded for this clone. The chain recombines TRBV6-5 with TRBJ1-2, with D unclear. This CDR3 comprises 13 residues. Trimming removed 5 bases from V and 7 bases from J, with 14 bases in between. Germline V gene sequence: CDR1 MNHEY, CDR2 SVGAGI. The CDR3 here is CASSPPGVGGYTF. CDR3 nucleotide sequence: TGTGCCAGCAGTCCACCCGGGGTGGGTGGCTACACCTTC.

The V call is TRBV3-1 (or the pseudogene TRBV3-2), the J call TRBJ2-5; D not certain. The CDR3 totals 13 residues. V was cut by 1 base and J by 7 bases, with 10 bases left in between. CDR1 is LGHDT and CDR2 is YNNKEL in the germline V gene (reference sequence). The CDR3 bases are TGTGCCAGCAGCCAAGTTCAGATTGCGACCCAGTACTTC. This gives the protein CASSQVQIATQYF.

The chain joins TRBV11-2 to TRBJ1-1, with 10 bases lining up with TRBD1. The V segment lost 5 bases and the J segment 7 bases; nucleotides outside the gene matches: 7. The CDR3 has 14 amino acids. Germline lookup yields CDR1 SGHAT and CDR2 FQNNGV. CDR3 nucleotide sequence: TGTGCCAGCAGCCTAAGACAGGGGGCGCTTGAAGCTTTCTTT. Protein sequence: CASSLRQGALEAFF.

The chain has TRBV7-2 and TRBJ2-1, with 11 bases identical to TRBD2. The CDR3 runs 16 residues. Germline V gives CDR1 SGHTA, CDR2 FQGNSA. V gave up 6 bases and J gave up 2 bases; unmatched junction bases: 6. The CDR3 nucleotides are TGTGCCAGCAGAAAACTAGCGGGAGAGACCTACAATGAGCAGTTCTTC. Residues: CASRKLAGETYNEQFF.